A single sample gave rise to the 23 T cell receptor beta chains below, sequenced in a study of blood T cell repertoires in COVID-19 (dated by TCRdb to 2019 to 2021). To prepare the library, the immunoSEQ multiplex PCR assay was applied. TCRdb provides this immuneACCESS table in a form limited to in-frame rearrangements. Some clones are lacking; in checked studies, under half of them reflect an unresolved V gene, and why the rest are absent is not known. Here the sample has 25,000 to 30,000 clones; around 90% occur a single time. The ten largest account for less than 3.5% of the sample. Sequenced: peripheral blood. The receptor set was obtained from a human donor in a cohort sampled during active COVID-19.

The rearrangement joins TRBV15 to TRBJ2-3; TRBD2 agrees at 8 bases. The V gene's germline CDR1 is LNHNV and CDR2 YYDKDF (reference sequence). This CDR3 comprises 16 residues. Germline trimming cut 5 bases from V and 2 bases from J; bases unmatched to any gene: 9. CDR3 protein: CATSVRRGGYTDTQYF. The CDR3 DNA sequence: TGTGCCACCAGCGTGAGACGGGGGGGCTACACAGATACGCAGTATTTT.

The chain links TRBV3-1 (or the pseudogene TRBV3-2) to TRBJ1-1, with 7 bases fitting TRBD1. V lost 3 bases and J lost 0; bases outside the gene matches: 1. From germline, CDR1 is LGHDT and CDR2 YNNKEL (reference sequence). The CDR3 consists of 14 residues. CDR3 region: CASSHGQVNTEAFF. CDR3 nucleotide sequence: TGTGCCAGCAGCCACGGACAGGTGAACACTGAAGCTTTCTTT.

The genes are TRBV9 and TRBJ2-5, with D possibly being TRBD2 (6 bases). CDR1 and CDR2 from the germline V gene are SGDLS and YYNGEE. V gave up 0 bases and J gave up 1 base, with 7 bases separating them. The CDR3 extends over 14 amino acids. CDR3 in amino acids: CASSVDGGQETQYF. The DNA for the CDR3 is TGTGCCAGCAGCGTAGACGGGGGCCAAGAGACCCAGTACTTC.

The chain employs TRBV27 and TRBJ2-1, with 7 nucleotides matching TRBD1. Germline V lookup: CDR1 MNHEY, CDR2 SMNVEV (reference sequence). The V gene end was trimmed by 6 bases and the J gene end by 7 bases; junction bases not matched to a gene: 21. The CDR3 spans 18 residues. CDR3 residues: CASSPTLYPGQRWNEQFF. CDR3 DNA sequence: TGTGCCAGCAGCCCGACCCTTTATCCGGGACAGCGGTGGAATGAGCAGTTCTTC.

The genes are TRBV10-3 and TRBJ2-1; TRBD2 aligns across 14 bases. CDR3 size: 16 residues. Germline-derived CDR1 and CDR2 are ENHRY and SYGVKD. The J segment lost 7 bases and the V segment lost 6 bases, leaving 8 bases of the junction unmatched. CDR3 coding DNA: TGTGCCATCAGGTCCGCGACTAGCGGGGGGGGAAATGAGCAGTTCTTC. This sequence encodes CAIRSATSGGGNEQFF.

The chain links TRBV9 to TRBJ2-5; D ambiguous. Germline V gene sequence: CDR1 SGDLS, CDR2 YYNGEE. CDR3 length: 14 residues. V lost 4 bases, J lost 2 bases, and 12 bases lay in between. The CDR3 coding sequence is TGTGCCAGCAGCAAACTACCGGCTCAAGAGACCCAGTACTTC. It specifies CASSKLPAQETQYF.

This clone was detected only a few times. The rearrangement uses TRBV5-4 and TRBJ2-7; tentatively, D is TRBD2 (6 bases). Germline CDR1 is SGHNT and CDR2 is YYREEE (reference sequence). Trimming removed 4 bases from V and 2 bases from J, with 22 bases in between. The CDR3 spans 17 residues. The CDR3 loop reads CASSRTLGGITTYEQYF. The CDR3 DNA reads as TGTGCCAGCAGCAGAACTCTTGGGGGGATTACGACCTACGAGCAGTACTTC.

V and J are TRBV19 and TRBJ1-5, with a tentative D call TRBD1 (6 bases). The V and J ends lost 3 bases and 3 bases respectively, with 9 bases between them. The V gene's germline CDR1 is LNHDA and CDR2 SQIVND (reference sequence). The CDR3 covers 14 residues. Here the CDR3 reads CASSIGQPNQPQHF. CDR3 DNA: TGTGCCAGTAGTATTGGACAGCCCAATCAGCCCCAGCATTTT.

For the CDR3, the DNA is TGTGCCAGCAGCTTAACGGACAGGGCAGATAACACTGAAGCTTTCTTT. Translation: CASSLTDRADNTEAFF. The chain recombines TRBV9 with TRBJ1-1, with 8 positions matching TRBD1. The length of the CDR3 is 16 residues. Per germline, CDR1 SGDLS and CDR2 YYNGEE. The ends lost 4 bases at V and 2 bases at J; junction bases unmatched: 10.

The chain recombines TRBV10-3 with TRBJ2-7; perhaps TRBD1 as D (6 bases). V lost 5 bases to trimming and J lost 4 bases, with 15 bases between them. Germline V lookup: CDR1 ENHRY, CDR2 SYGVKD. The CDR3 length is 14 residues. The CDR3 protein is CAISQGPQRYEQYF. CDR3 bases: TGTGCCATCAGTCAGGGGCCGCAGAGGTACGAGCAGTACTTC.

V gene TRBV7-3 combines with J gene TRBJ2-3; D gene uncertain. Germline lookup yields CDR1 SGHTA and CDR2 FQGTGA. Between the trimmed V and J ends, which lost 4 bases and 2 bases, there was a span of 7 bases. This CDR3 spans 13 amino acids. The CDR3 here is CASSSQLTDTQYF. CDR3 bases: TGTGCCAGCAGCTCACAGCTCACAGATACGCAGTATTTT.

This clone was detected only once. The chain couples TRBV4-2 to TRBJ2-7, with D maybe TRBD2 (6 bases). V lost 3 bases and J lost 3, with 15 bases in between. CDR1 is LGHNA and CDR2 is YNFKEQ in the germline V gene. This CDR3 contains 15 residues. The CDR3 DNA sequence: TGTGCCAGCAGCCATGGGTCGGGCGGGAACTACGAGCAGTACTTC. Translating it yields CASSHGSGGNYEQYF.

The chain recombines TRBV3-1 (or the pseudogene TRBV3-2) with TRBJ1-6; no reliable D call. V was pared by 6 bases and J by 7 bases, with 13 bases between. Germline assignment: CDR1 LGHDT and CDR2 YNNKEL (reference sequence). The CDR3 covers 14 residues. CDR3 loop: CASRTGGGNSPLHF. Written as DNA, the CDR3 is TGTGCCAGCAGAACCGGCGGAGGGAATTCACCCCTCCACTTT.

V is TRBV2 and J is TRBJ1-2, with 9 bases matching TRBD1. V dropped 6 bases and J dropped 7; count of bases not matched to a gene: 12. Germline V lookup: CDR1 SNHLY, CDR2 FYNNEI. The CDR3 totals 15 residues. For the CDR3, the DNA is TGTGCCAGCAGCGGTAGGACAGGGGAGAGTTCTGGCTACACCTTC. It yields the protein CASSGRTGESSGYTF. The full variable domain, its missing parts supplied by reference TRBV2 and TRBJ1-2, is EPEVTQTPSHQVTQMGQEVILRCVPISNHLYFYWYRQILGQKVEFLVSFYNNEISEKSEIFDDQFSVERPDGSNFTLKIRSTKLEDSAMYFCASSGRTGESSGYTFGSGTRLTVV.

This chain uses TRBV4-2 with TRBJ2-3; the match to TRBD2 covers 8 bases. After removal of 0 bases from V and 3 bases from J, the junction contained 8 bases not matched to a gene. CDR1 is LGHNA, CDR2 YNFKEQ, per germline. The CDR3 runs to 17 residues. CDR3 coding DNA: TGTGCCAGCAGCCAAGACCCATTCCGGGGGGGGACAGATACGCAGTATTTT. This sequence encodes CASSQDPFRGGTDTQYF.

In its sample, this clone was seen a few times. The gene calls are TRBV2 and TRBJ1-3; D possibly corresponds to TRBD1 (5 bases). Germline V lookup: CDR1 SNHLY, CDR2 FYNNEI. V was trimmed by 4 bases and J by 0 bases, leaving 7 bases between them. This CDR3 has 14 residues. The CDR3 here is CASSGQISGNTIYF. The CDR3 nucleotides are TGTGCCAGCAGTGGACAGATCTCTGGAAACACCATATATTTT.

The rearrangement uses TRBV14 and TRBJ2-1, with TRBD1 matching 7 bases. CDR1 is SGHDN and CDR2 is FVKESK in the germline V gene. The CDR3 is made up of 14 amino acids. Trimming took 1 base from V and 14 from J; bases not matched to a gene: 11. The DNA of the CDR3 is TGTGCCAGCAGCCAAGTCCAGTGGACAGGAAGGGAGTTCTTC. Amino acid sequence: CASSQVQWTGREFF.

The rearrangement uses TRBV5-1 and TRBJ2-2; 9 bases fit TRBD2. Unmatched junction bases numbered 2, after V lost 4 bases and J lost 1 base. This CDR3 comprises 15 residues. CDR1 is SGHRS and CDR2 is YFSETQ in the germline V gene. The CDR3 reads CASSGAGGNTGELFF. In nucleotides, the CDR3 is TGCGCCAGCAGCGGAGCGGGGGGGAACACCGGGGAGCTGTTTTTT.

The DNA of the CDR3 is TGTGCCTGTCAACCCGGGACAGGGGACAGGTATAGCAATCAGCCCCAGCATTTT. Translating it yields CACQPGTGDRYSNQPQHF. This chain connects TRBV30 to TRBJ1-5; 10 nucleotides agree with TRBD1. The CDR3 contains 18 residues. Trimming took 6 bases from V and 0 from J; bases not matched to a gene: 14. Per the germline V gene, CDR1 is GTSNPN and CDR2 is SVGIG (reference sequence).

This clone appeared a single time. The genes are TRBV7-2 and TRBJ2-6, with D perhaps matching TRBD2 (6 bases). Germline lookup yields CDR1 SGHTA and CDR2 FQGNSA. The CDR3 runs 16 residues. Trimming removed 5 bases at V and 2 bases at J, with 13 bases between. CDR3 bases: TGTGCCAGCAGCCTCGTGGGGGGACCTGGGGCCAACGTCCTGACTTTC. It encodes CASSLVGGPGANVLTF. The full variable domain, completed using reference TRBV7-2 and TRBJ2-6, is GAGVSQSPSNKVTEKGKDVELRCDPISGHTALYWYRQSLGQGLEFLIYFQGNSAPDKSGLPSDRFSAERTGGSVSTLTIQRTQQEDSAVYLCASSLVGGPGANVLTFGAGSRLTVL.

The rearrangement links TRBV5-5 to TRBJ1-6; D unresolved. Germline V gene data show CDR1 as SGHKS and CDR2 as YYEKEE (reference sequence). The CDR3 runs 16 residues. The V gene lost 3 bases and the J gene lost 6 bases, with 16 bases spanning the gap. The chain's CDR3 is CASSSGPLSVNSPLHF. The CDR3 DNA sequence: TGTGCCAGCAGCTCAGGTCCGCTTTCTGTTAATTCACCCCTCCACTTT.

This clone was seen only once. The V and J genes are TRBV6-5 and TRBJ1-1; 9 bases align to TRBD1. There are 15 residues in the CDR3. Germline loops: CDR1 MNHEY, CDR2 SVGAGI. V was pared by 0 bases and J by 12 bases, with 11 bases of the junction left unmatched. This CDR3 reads CASSYSEGQGIGTFF. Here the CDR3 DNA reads TGTGCCAGCAGTTACTCGGAGGGACAGGGTATTGGAACTTTCTTT.

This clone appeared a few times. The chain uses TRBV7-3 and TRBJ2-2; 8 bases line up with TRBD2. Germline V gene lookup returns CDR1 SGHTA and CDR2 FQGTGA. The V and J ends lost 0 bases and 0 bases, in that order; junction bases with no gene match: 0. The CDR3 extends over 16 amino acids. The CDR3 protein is CASSLTGLANTGELFF. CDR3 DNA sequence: TGTGCCAGCAGCTTAACGGGACTAGCGAACACCGGGGAGCTGTTTTTT.